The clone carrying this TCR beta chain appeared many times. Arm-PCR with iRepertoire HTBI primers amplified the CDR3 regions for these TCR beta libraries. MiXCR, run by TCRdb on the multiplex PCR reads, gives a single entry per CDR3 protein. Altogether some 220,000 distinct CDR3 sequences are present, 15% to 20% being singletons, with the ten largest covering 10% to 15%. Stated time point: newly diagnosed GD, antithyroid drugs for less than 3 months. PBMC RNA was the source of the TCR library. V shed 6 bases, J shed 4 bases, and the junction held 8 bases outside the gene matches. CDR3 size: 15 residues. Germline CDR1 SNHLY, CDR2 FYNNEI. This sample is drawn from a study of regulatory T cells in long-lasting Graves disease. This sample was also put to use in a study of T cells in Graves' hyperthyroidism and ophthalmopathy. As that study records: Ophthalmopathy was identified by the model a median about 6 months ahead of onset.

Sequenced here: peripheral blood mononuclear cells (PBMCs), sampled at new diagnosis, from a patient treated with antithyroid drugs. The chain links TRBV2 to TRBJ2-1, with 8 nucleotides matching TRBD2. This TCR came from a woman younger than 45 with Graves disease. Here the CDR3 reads CASRDSSGRYNEQFF. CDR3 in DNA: TGTGCCAGCAGGGATTCCAGCGGGAGATACAATGAGCAGTTCTTC.